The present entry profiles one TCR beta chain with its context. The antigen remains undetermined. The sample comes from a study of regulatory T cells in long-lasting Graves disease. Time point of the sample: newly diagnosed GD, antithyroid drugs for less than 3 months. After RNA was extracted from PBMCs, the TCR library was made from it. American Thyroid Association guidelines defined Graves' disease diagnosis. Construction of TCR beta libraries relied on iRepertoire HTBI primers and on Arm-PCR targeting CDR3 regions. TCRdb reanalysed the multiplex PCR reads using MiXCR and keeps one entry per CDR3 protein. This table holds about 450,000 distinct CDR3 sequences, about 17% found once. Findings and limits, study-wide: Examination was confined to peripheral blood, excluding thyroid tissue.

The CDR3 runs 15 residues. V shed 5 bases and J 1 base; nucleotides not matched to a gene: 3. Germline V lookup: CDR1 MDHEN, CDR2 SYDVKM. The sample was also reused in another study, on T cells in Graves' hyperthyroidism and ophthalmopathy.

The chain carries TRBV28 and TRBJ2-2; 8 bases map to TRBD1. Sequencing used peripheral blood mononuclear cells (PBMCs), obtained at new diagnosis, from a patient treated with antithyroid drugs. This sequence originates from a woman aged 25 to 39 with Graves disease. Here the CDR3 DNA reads TGTGCCAGCAGTCCACAGGGGGTGAACACCGGGGAGCTGTTTTTT. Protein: CASSPQGVNTGELFF.